Following are 22 T cell receptor beta chains from one sample sequenced in a study of radiation and T cells in renal cell carcinoma (dated by TCRdb to 2018 to 2020). The sample's time point label, decoded: baseline pretreatment blood. This specimen's treatment or condition label, interpreted: 15 Gy SBRT to primary tumor, nephrectomy 4 weeks later. Receptors were amplified or captured by the immunoSEQ multiplex PCR assay. The table comes from immuneACCESS by way of TCRdb, which keeps in-frame sequences with V and J called. Part of the clones is missing from these tables; in studies checked, under half for an unresolved V gene and the rest for unknown reasons. The sample data list roughly 120,000 clones, and roughly four fifths of these were observed just once. Around 3% of the sample rests with the top ten. The specimen was blood, collected from a patient whose treatment included radiotherapy and nephrectomy. The receptors here all came from a woman in her fifties or sixties with renal cell carcinoma.

The chain links TRBV6-6 to TRBJ1-1; 11 bases map to TRBD1. The V segment lost 2 bases and the J segment 2 bases; nucleotides outside the gene matches: 4. Germline V gene lookup returns CDR1 MNHNY and CDR2 SVGAGI (reference sequence). This CDR3 is built from 16 residues. The CDR3 bases are TGTGCCAGCAGTTACGTGGGACAGGGGGGAAACACTGAAGCTTTCTTT. Residues: CASSYVGQGGNTEAFF.

Only a few counts were recorded for this clone. The V and J genes are TRBV29-1 and TRBJ2-7; TRBD2 matches 9 bases. CDR1 is SQVTM and CDR2 is ANQGSEA in the germline V gene. J lost 2 bases, V lost 1 base, and 9 bases had no gene match. This CDR3 region has 16 residues. CDR3 protein: CSVEGGASGAAYEQYF. The CDR3 DNA follows: TGCAGCGTTGAAGGAGGGGCTAGCGGGGCCGCCTACGAGCAGTACTTC.

The V and J genes are TRBV7-2 and TRBJ1-2; TRBD1 might be the D (6 bases). Germline V gene data show CDR1 as SGHTA and CDR2 as FQGNSA. The CDR3 has 17 amino acids. Trimming left V 5 bases short and J 4 bases short, with 23 bases between. DNA of the CDR3: TGTGCCAGCAGCCCAGATCCCGGGGGCCGGACGCCCTATGGCTACACCTTC. Protein: CASSPDPGGRTPYGYTF.

The chain combines TRBV10-3 with TRBJ2-2; D ambiguous. This CDR3 spans 14 amino acids. Trimming removed 6 bases from V and 0 bases from J, with 8 bases in between. In germline, CDR1 is ENHRY, CDR2 SYGVKD. The CDR3 sequence: CAISPDANTGELFF. CDR3 sequence (DNA): TGTGCCATCAGCCCGGACGCGAACACCGGGGAGCTGTTTTTT.

V usage is TRBV28 and J usage is TRBJ1-5, with D possibly matching TRBD1 (5 bases). The CDR3 spans 12 residues. Germline V gives CDR1 MDHEN, CDR2 SYDVKM. V was shortened by 5 bases and J by 7 bases, with 9 bases between the two germline ends. As DNA, the CDR3 is TGTGCCAGCAGTGGGGGGGGACAGCCCCAGCATTTT. Translation: CASSGGGQPQHF.

J is TRBJ2-7 and V is TRBV6-1; D could derive from TRBD1 or TRBD2 (5 bases each). Trimming removed 0 bases from V and 9 bases from J, with 15 bases in between. In germline, CDR1 is MNHNS, CDR2 SASEGT. This CDR3 region has 14 residues. The CDR3 sequence is CASSEAGTVIGQYF. CDR3 coding DNA: TGTGCCAGCAGTGAAGCCGGGACCGTCATTGGGCAGTACTTC.

The J gene is TRBJ1-1, the V gene TRBV2; 8 bases line up with TRBD1. Germline CDR1 SNHLY, CDR2 FYNNEI. The length of the CDR3 is 14 residues. J was trimmed by 3 bases and V by 7 bases; bases with no gene match: 7. CDR3 bases: TGTGCCAGCAAGTTGGACAGGGTGGACACTGAAGCTTTCTTT. Translating gives CASKLDRVDTEAFF.

This clone came up a few times. The chain joins TRBV19 to TRBJ2-3; 9 nucleotides match TRBD1. The CDR3 covers 14 residues. Germline-derived CDR1 and CDR2 are LNHDA and SQIVND (reference sequence). With 6 bases clipped from V and 6 bases from J, the junction kept 7 bases outside the gene matches. CDR3 protein: CASRDRGKADTQYF. The CDR3 DNA reads TGTGCCAGTAGGGACAGGGGAAAAGCGGATACGCAGTATTTT.

The chain uses TRBV19 and TRBJ1-4; the D is unclear. Germline CDR1 LNHDA, CDR2 SQIVND (reference sequence). The length of the CDR3 is 14 residues. V lost 3 bases, J lost 0 bases, and 5 bases lay in between. Here the CDR3 reads CASSMGSTNEKLFF. The CDR3 DNA follows: TGTGCCAGTAGTATGGGTTCAACTAATGAAAAACTGTTTTTT. Together with reference TRBV19 and TRBJ1-4, the CDR3 gives the full variable domain: DGGITQSPKYLFRKEGQNVTLSCEQNLNHDAMYWYRQDPGQGLRLIYYSQIVNDFQKGDIAEGYSVSREKKESFPLTVTSAQKNPTAFYLCASSMGSTNEKLFFGSGTQLSVL.

This clone was observed a single time. The V call is TRBV6-1, the J call TRBJ1-5; D is uncertain. The germline gives CDR1 MNHNS, CDR2 SASEGT. This CDR3 is 15 amino acids long. The V end was cut by 6 bases, the J end by 4 bases, with 16 bases between. The CDR3 loop reads CASRAEGKVNQPQHF. In nucleotides, the CDR3 is TGTGCCAGCAGAGCGGAAGGGAAGGTAAATCAGCCCCAGCATTTT.

The J gene is TRBJ2-3, the V gene TRBV4-2, with D unclear. CDR1 is LGHNA and CDR2 is YNFKEQ in the germline V gene. The CDR3 runs to 13 residues. V was cut by 2 bases and J by 10 bases, with 13 bases left in between. The chain's CDR3 is CASSQYLEAPQYF. In DNA form, the CDR3 reads TGTGCCAGCAGCCAATACCTAGAGGCCCCGCAGTATTTT.

This clone was seen just once. The V gene is TRBV7-9, the J gene TRBJ2-1, with 8 bases that match TRBD1. V was pared by 2 bases and J by 1 base, with 7 bases of the junction left unmatched. There are 17 residues in the CDR3. Germline-derived CDR1 and CDR2 are SEHNR and FQNEAQ (reference sequence). In DNA form, the CDR3 reads TGTGCCAGCAGCTTATGGACCGGGACAGGTTCCTACAATGAGCAGTTCTTC. This translates into CASSLWTGTGSYNEQFF.

The V call is TRBV7-9, the J call TRBJ2-3; 8 nucleotides match TRBD2. The V and J ends lost 1 base and 3 bases, in that order; junction bases with no gene match: 9. CDR1 SEHNR and CDR2 FQNEAQ come from the germline V gene (reference sequence). CDR3 length equals 17 residues. CDR3 DNA sequence: TGTGCCAGCAGCTTAGATTTGACGGGAGGGCTAACAGATACGCAGTATTTT. Protein product: CASSLDLTGGLTDTQYF.

The CDR3 region has the DNA TGTGCCTGGAGAAAAGCAGGGGTTCTAGATGGCTACACCTTC. Translation: CAWRKAGVLDGYTF. The chain joins TRBV30 to TRBJ1-2, with D perhaps matching TRBD1 (6 bases). The V gene lost 3 bases and the J gene lost 6 bases, with 17 bases spanning the gap. Per germline, CDR1 GTSNPN and CDR2 SVGIG (reference sequence). The CDR3 length is 14 residues.

The V call is TRBV7-2, the J call TRBJ2-1; 10 bases line up with TRBD1. Germline V gene sequence: CDR1 SGHTA, CDR2 FQGNSA. Trimming cost V 4 bases and J 6 bases; bases outside gene matches: 6. CDR3 length equals 15 residues. CDR3 bases: TGTGCCAGCAGCTCGACAGGGGGCGCCTCCAATGAGCAGTTCTTC. This translates into CASSSTGGASNEQFF. The full variable domain, with the rest looked up from reference TRBV7-2 and TRBJ2-1, is GAGVSQSPSNKVTEKGKDVELRCDPISGHTALYWYRQSLGQGLEFLIYFQGNSAPDKSGLPSDRFSAERTGGSVSTLTIQRTQQEDSAVYLCASSSTGGASNEQFFGPGTRLTVL.

This clone was observed many times. The V and J genes are TRBV7-9 and TRBJ1-2, with D perhaps matching TRBD1 (5 bases). Per the germline V gene, CDR1 is SEHNR and CDR2 is FQNEAQ (reference sequence). The CDR3 consists of 15 residues. V dropped 5 bases and J dropped 5 bases, with 18 bases sitting between them. The CDR3 DNA reads TGTGCCAGCAGCATGGTGGGGGTAGTCTTATATGGCTACACCTTC. Its protein product is CASSMVGVVLYGYTF.

This clone came up once. This sequence joins TRBV7-9 and TRBJ1-1; the D gene is possibly TRBD1 (5 bases). This CDR3 spans 14 amino acids. CDR1 is SEHNR, CDR2 FQNEAQ, per germline (reference sequence). The V and J ends lost 4 bases and 3 bases respectively, with 12 bases between them. The CDR3 DNA sequence: TGTGCCAGCAGCTCTCGACAGACGTACACTGAAGCTTTCTTT. This codes for CASSSRQTYTEAFF.

This chain uses TRBV19 with TRBJ1-5; no firm D call. CDR1 LNHDA and CDR2 SQIVND come from the germline V gene (reference sequence). CDR3 length: 13 amino acids. V was pared by 7 bases and J by 4 bases, with 11 bases between. Written as DNA, the CDR3 is TGTGCCAGTACGGCAGCGTGGAATCAGCCCCAGCATTTT. As protein: CASTAAWNQPQHF.

The chain couples TRBV28 to TRBJ1-1, with 8 positions matching TRBD1. The CDR3 length is 14 residues. J lost 5 bases, V lost 5 bases, and 7 bases had no gene match. Germline values: CDR1 MDHEN, CDR2 SYDVKM. The CDR3 loop is CASSKIRQGTEAFF. CDR3 nucleotide sequence: TGTGCCAGCAGTAAAATCCGACAGGGGACTGAAGCTTTCTTT.

The J gene is TRBJ1-3, the V gene TRBV6-5; the D is unclear. Germline assignment: CDR1 MNHEY and CDR2 SVGAGI. V lost 5 bases and J 0 bases, leaving 11 bases between the germline ends. There are 15 residues in the CDR3. CDR3: CASSTPLGSGNTIYF. CDR3 nucleotides: TGTGCCAGCAGTACCCCGTTGGGCTCTGGAAACACCATATATTTT.

The chain couples TRBV9 to TRBJ1-5; the match to TRBD1 covers 8 bases. The CDR3 consists of 15 residues. Losses at the gene ends were 3 bases for V and 4 bases for J; bases not matched to a gene: 6. Germline assignment: CDR1 SGDLS and CDR2 YYNGEE. The CDR3 protein is CASSERGQANQPQHF. CDR3 in DNA: TGTGCCAGCAGCGAGAGGGGACAGGCAAATCAGCCCCAGCATTTT. Using reference TRBV9 and TRBJ1-5 for the parts outside the CDR3, the full variable domain is DSGVTQTPKHLITATGQRVTLRCSPRSGDLSVYWYQQSLDQGLQFLIQYYNGEERAKGNILERFSAQQFPDLHSELNLSSLELGDSALYFCASSERGQANQPQHFGDGTRLSIL.

The chain has TRBV28 and TRBJ1-6; D unclear. Per germline, CDR1 MDHEN and CDR2 SYDVKM. Trimming took 7 bases from V and 6 from J, leaving 10 bases between them. The CDR3 is 13 amino acids. The CDR3 coding sequence is TGTGCCAGCAAGCGGGTGCTTAATTCACCCCTCCACTTT. This gives the protein CASKRVLNSPLHF.